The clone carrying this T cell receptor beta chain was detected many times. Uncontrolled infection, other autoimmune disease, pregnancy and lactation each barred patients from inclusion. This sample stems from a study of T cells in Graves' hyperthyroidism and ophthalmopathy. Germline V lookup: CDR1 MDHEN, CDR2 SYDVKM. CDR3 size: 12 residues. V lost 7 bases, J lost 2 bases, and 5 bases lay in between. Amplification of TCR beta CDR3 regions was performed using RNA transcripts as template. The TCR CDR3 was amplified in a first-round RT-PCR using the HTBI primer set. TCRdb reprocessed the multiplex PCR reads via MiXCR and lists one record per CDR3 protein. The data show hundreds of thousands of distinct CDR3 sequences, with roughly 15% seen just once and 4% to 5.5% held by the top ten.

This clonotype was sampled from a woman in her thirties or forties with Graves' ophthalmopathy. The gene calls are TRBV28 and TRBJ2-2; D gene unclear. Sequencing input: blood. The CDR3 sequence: CASKPNTGELFF. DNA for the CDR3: TGTGCCAGCAAACCCAACACCGGGGAGCTGTTTTTT.